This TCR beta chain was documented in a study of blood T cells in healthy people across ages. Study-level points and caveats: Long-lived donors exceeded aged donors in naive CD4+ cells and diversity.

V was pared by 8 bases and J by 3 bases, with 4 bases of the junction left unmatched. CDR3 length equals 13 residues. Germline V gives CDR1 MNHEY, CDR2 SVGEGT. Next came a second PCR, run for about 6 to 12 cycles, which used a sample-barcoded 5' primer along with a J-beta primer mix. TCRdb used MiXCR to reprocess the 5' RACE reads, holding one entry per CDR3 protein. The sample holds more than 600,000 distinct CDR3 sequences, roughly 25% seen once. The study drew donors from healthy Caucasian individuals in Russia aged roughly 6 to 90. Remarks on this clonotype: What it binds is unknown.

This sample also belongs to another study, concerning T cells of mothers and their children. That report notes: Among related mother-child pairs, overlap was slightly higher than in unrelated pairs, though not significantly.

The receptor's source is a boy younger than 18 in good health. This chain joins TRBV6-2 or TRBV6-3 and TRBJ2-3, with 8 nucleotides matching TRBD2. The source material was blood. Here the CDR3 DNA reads TGTGCCAGCGGAGGCGGGAGGACAGATACGCAGTATTTT. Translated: CASGGGRTDTQYF.